This T cell receptor (beta chain) was captured by sequencing in a study of naive and memory T cell subsets (dated by TCRdb to between 2016 and 2019). Looking at the study overall: The study applied an open-source, UMI-based TCR alpha and beta sequencing pipeline to sorted naive and memory peripheral blood T cell subsets. Complete agreement was observed between the functional CMV T cell responses and the IgG serology results. RNA was DNase-treated and reverse transcribed with TCR constant-region primers, mostly using SuperScript III. Broad study findings and their caveats: RNA-based TCR counts may be influenced by expression changes linked to T cell activation and differentiation. The repertoire findings for the naive and memory subsets could not be validated, as no ground truth was available. Each clonotype was defined as a single alpha or beta chain sequence rather than as a paired alpha/beta receptor. After error correction, over 95% of naive TCR sequences appeared only once, giving much steeper abundance distributions than memory subsets. In both CD4 and CD8 cells, the Gini index increased while Shannon and inverse Simpson diversity decreased from naive through CM, EM and EMRA. TCR abundance followed a power law whose exponent differed between naive and memory subsets but was consistent across the three individuals.

The germline V gene sets CDR1 to SNHLY and CDR2 to FYNNEI. Deletion took 3 bases off V and 0 bases off J, with a span of 9 bases between the germline ends. The CDR3 holds 16 amino acids from the cysteine to the phenylalanine. The entry retains the CDR3 DNA only, 48 bases that are in frame from base 1. From the second PCR step on, the TCR alpha and beta chain libraries were amplified in separate reactions. Donor CMV status was determined by IFNgamma production from CD4+ T cells after overnight stimulation of fresh PBMCs with CMV viral lysate. CD4 T cells were positively selected with Miltenyi beads, followed by positive selection of CD8 T cells from the CD4-negative fraction. After staining for CD3, CD4, CD8, CD45RA, CD27 and a live/dead dye, cells were sorted on a BD Aria II into four subsets based on CD45RA and CD27. Blood was obtained from a few healthy volunteers, and the blood from each volunteer was fractionated into CD4 and CD8 T cells and subsequently into four differentiation subsets. Roughly 0.12 L of peripheral blood was taken from each donor, and PBMC were separated by density-gradient centrifugation on Ficoll-Paque PLUS. The sorted cells were lysed in RLT buffer, after which RNA was extracted using a Qiagen RNeasy kit and kept at -80 degrees C.

Note on this clonotype: The target of this receptor is not known. Base qualities are not at hand, and no much larger clone is one base apart.

Preparation of the library involved UMI-ligation and nested PCR. An equimolar mix of two oligonucleotides covering both TRBC1 and TRBC2 was used as the beta constant-region primer. T4 RNA ligase 1 ligated a single-stranded oligonucleotide carrying the SP2 primer and a 12-nucleotide UMI to the cDNA 3' end. Four rounds of PCR, combining the SP2 primer with nested alpha and beta constant-region primers, were used to amplify the ligated cDNA. The ligation reaction was kept at 16 degrees C for 20-24 hours. PCR2 was usually performed as a SYBR Green qPCR and halted at a preset threshold so that over-amplification would not occur. Agencourt AMPure XP magnetic beads were used for all purifications after the first. Libraries were quantified by Qubit and checked on a TapeStation, where a main peak was expected near 650 bp. Sequencing of the pooled libraries was done on an Illumina MiSeq using v2 2x251 paired-end kits, which typically yielded roughly 0.9-2.1 million reads per sample. Each sample's library went into the pool at about 4 nM, and roughly 5-8% PhiX was added to help with cluster recognition. As for the original processing: Using tag matching that tolerated one base-pair mismatch, Decombinator assigned V and J genes to FASTQ reads that had been processed by Demultiplexor. By using UMIs, Collapsinator corrected both sequencing errors and the frequency errors caused by PCR heterogeneity. CDR3Translator translated TCRs and extracted CDR3s from the conserved cysteine to the FGXG phenylalanine, flagging non-productive sequences. Gini, Shannon entropy and inverse Simpson indices were computed after subsampling the repertoires to the same number of UMI-defined TCRs. Clonotype abundance distributions were fitted to a power law by maximum likelihood within the linear range. Similar UMI counts, unique TCR numbers and clonal distributions were obtained with the pipeline and with MIGEC on one naive CD8 sample. Repertoires were searched for about 7,300 CMV-associated CDR3 sequences compiled from VDJdb and a published dataset. TCRdb reworked the public reads: Q25 trimming with fastp, MiXCR clone assembly, productive beta chains retained. Each record represents a unique CDR3 protein, reported with the most common genes and DNA among its rows. The V and J calls and clone size come from TCRdb's table, not from the authors' own analysis. The sample records 19,000 or so distinct CDR3 sequences, 11% of which are singletons. Of the sample, roughly 20% falls within the top ten clones.

This TCR was recovered from a human donor in good health. The chain uses TRBV2 and TRBJ1-6; the D gene is perhaps TRBD1, from 5 matching bases. Input material: central memory CD8+ T cells from blood. This specimen's cell subset or site label, per the study, means: central memory, CD45RA- CD27+. The CDR3 region reads CASSDHRSSYNSPLHF. The DNA sequence is given as TGTGCCAGCAGTGATCACAGGAGCTCCTATAATTCACCCCTCCACTTT.